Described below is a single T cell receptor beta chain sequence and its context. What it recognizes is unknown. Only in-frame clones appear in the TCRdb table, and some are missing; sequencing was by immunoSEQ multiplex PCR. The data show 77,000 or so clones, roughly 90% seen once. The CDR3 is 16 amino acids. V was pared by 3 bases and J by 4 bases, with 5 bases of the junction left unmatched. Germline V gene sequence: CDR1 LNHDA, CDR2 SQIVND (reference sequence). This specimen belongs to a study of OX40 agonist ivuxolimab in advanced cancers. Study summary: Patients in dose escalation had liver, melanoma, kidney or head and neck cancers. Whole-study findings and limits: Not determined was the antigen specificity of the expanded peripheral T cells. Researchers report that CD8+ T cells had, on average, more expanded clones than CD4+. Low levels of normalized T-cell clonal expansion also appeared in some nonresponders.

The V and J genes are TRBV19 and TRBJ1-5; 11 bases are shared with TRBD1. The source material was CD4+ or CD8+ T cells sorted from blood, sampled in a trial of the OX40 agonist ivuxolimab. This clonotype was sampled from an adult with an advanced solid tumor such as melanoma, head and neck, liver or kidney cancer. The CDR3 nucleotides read TGTGCCAGTAGTATCGCGGGACAGGGGGTAAATCAGCCCCAGCATTTT. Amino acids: CASSIAGQGVNQPQHF.